The present TCR beta chain was sequenced within a study of T cells after yellow fever vaccination. Study-level findings and limits: From the bulk population, abundant clonotypes could contaminate and appear within FACS-sorted repertoires. Reappearance after the booster was seen for most primary-vaccination clones, at approximately 97% CD4 and roughly 90% CD8.

5'RACE template switching produced TCR cDNA carrying a universal primer site and UMIs. TCRdb analysed the 5' RACE reads with MiXCR anew, one entry per CDR3 protein. The sample records some 320,000 distinct CDR3 sequences, approximately 10% being singletons. V was shortened by 4 bases and J by 0 bases, with 17 bases between the two germline ends. The CDR3 runs 18 residues. Germline loops: CDR1 SGHRS, CDR2 YFSETQ. This clonotype came up a few times. The antigen is undetermined. The sequencing here drew on CD4+ T cells sorted from PBMCs, taken 5 days after the yellow fever booster vaccination. The origin of this receptor is a man younger than 30 who received the YFV17D yellow fever vaccine. V and J are TRBV5-1 and TRBJ1-6; D ambiguous. Here the CDR3 DNA reads TGCGCCAGCAGCGTAGGCTCTGTGGCGAGCTCCTATAATTCACCCCTCCACTTT. Translating it yields CASSVGSVASSYNSPLHF.